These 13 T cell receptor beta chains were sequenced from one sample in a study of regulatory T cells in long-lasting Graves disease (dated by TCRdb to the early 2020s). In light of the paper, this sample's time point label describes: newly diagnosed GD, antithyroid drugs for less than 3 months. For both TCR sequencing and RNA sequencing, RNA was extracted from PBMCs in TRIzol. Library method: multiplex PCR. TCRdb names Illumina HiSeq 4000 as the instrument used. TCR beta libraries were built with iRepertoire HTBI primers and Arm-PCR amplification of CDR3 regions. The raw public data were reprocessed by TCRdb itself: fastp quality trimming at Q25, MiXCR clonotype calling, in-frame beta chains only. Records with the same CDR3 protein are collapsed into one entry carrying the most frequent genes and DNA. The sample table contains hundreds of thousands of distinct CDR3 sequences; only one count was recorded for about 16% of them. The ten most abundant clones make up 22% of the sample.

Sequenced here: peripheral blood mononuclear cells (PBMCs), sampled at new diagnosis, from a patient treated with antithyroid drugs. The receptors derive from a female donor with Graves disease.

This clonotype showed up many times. CDR3 loop: CASRPGSSDGGGYTF. The CDR3 nucleotides read TGTGCCAGCAGACCAGGTTCCTCAGATGGGGGTGGCTACACCTTC. The chain carries TRBV2 and TRBJ1-2; tentatively, D is TRBD1 (5 bases). Trimming removed 6 bases from V and 7 bases from J, with 21 bases in between. CDR1 is SNHLY and CDR2 is FYNNEI in the germline V gene. This CDR3 is 15 amino acids long. Supplemented by reference TRBV2 and TRBJ1-2, the full variable domain reads EPEVTQTPSHQVTQMGQEVILRCVPISNHLYFYWYRQILGQKVEFLVSFYNNEISEKSEIFDDQFSVERPDGSNFTLKIRSTKLEDSAMYFCASRPGSSDGGGYTFGSGTRLTVV.

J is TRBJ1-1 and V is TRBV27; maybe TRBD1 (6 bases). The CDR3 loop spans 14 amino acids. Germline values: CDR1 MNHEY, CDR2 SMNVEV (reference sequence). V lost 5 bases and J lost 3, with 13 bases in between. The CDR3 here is CASSVGGPDTEAFF. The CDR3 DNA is TGTGCCAGCAGTGTGGGGGGCCCGGACACTGAAGCTTTCTTT.

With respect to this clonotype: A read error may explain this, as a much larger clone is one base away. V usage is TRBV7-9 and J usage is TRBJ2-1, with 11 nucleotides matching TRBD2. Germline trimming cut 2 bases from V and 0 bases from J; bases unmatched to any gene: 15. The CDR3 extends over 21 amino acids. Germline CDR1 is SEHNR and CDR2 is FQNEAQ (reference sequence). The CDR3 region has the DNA TGTGCCAGCAGCTTACCGGGAGGACTAGCGGGTGACTTGAGCTCCTACAATGAGCAGTTCTTC. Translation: CASSLPGGLAGDLSSYNEQFF.

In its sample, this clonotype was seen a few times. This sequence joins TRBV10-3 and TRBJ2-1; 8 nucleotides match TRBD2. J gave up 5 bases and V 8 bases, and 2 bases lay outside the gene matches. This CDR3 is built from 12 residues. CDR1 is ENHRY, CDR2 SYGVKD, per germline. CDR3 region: CAIREGDNEQFF. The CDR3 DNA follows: TGTGCCATCCGGGAGGGGGACAATGAGCAGTTCTTC.

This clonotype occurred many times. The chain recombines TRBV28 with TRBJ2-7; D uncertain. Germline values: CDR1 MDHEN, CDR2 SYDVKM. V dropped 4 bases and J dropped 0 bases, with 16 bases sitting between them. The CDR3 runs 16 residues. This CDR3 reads CASSSRGRPSSYEQYF. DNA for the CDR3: TGTGCCAGCAGTTCCCGTGGCCGGCCAAGCTCCTACGAGCAGTACTTC.

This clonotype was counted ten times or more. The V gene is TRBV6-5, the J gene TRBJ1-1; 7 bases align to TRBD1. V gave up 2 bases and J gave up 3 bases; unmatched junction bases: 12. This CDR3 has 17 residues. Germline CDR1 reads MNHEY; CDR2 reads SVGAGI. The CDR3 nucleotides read TGTGCCAGCAGTTACCAACAGAACAGGGGCTGGGACACTGAAGCTTTCTTT. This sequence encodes CASSYQQNRGWDTEAFF.

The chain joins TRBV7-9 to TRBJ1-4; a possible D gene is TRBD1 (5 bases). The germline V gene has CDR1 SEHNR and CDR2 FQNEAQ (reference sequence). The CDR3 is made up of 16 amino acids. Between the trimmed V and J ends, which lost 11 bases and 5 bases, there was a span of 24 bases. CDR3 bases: TGTGCCGTCACCCTACCACCTGGACAATTCAATGAAAAACTGTTTTTT. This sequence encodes CAVTLPPGQFNEKLFF.

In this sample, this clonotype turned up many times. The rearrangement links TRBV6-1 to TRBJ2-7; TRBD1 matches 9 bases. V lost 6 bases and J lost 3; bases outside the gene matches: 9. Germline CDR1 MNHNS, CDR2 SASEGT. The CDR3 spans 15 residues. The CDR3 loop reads CASSPPGQGVYEQYF. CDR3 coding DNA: TGTGCCAGCAGCCCCCCGGGACAGGGCGTCTACGAGCAGTACTTC.

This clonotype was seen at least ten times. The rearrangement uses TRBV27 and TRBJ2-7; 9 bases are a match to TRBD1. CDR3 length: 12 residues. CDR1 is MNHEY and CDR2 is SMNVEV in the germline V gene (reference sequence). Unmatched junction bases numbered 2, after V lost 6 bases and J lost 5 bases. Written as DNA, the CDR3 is TGTGCCAGCAGGGGGACAGGGAACGAGCAGTACTTC. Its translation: CASRGTGNEQYF.

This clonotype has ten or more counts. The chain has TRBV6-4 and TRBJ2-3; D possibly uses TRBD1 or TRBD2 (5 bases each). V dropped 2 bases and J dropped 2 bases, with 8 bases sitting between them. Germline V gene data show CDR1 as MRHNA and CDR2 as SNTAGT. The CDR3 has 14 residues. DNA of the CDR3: TGTGCCAGCAGTGACCAGGGACCCACAGATACGCAGTATTTT. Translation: CASSDQGPTDTQYF.

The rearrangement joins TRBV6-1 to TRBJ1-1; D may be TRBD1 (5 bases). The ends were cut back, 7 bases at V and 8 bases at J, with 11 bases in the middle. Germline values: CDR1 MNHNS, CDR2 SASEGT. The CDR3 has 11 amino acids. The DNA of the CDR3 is TGTGCCAGCATTAAGAGGACAGAAGCTTTCTTT. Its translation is CASIKRTEAFF.

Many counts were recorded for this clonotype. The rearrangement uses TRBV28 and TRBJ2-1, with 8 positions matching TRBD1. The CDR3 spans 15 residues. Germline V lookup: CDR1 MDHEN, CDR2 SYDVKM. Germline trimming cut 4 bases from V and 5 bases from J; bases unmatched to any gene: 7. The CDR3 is CASSSTGQVHNEQFF. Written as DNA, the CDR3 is TGTGCCAGCAGTTCGACGGGACAGGTGCACAATGAGCAGTTCTTC.

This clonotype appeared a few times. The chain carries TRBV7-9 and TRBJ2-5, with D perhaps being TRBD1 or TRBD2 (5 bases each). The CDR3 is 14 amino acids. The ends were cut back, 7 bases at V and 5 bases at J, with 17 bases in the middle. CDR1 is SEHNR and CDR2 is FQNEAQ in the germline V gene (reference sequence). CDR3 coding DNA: TGTGCCAGCAATACCCACGGGGCCTTGGAGACCCAGTACTTC. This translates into CASNTHGALETQYF.